The 8 T cell receptor beta chains presented below share a single source sample, sequenced in a study of technical replicates of blood from four donors. The data were produced by immunoSEQ multiplex PCR, yet TCRdb's version contains in-frame clones alone and is incomplete. The table includes 75,000 to 95,000 clones, 85% to 95% detected once. The sample was T cells isolated from PBMCs. Receptors originate from a human donor in good health.

This chain joins TRBV6-5 and TRBJ1-1; D possibly corresponds to TRBD1 (5 bases). The CDR3 is made up of 15 amino acids. The germline V gene encodes CDR1 MNHEY and CDR2 SVGAGI. With 6 bases removed from V and 0 bases from J, the gap between germline ends came to 14 bases. In nucleotides, the CDR3 is TGTGCCAGCAGCCTAGCGGGGGGTTTGAACACTGAAGCTTTCTTT. Amino acids: CASSLAGGLNTEAFF.

V usage is TRBV10-3 and J usage is TRBJ2-1; 12 bases align to TRBD2. Germline assignment: CDR1 ENHRY and CDR2 SYGVKD. The ends lost 0 bases at V and 14 bases at J; junction bases unmatched: 23. This CDR3 has 20 residues. CDR3: CAISESGPESRTSGNQREFF. As DNA, the CDR3 is TGTGCCATCAGTGAGTCCGGGCCGGAGAGTAGGACTAGCGGGAATCAACGGGAGTTCTTC.

V gene TRBV7-6 combines with J gene TRBJ2-7, with 7 positions matching TRBD2. Germline-derived CDR1 and CDR2 are SGHVS and FNYEAQ. The CDR3 has 15 residues. The junction had 10 bases not matched to a gene; V was cut back by 4 bases and J by 4 bases. The CDR3 nucleotides read TGTGCCAGCAGCTCGGGAGCGGGAAGTTTTTACGAGCAGTACTTC. Amino acids: CASSSGAGSFYEQYF.

The chain employs TRBV6-1 and TRBJ1-2; 7 nucleotides align to TRBD1. The V gene end was trimmed by 4 bases and the J gene end by 0 bases; junction bases not matched to a gene: 8. This CDR3 has 16 amino acids. Germline V CDR1 and CDR2: MNHNS, SASEGT. DNA for the CDR3: TGTGCCAGCAGTGCGGGCTCGACAGGGCCTAACTATGGCTACACCTTC. Its translation: CASSAGSTGPNYGYTF.

The chain links TRBV28 to TRBJ2-7; no firm D call. Germline CDR1 is MDHEN and CDR2 is SYDVKM. Trimming cost V 6 bases and J 5 bases, with 11 bases left between them. The CDR3 contains 12 residues. The CDR3 protein is CASSLGPDEQYF. The DNA for the CDR3 is TGTGCCAGCAGCTTGGGCCCCGACGAGCAGTACTTC.

In its sample, this clone was seen once. V gene TRBV5-1 combines with J gene TRBJ1-1; 8 bases align to TRBD1. The CDR3 is 15 amino acids. Germline CDR1 is SGHRS and CDR2 is YFSETQ. V lost 2 bases, J lost 3 bases, and 6 bases stayed unmatched. The CDR3 reads CASSFAGQGDTEAFF. CDR3 DNA sequence: TGCGCCAGCAGCTTCGCCGGACAGGGAGACACTGAAGCTTTCTTT.

The chain has TRBV19 and TRBJ2-3; TRBD2 matches 8 bases. This CDR3 has 16 amino acids. Trimming cost V 5 bases and J 2 bases; bases outside gene matches: 9. From germline, CDR1 is LNHDA and CDR2 SQIVND (reference sequence). CDR3 protein: CASSVTSAGATDTQYF. The DNA for the CDR3 is TGTGCCAGTAGTGTGACTAGCGCGGGGGCCACAGATACGCAGTATTTT.

This chain uses TRBV18 with TRBJ1-1; 9 nucleotides align to TRBD1. This CDR3 has 15 residues. Germline CDR1 is KGHSH and CDR2 is LQKENI. V gave up 6 bases and J gave up 1 base; unmatched junction bases: 6. The CDR3 DNA is TGTGCCAGCTCCCAGGGGACAGGGTGGAACACTGAAGCTTTCTTT. Its translation is CASSQGTGWNTEAFF.